This note documents a single T cell receptor (beta chain) sequence. Its matching antigen is unknown. The study ran the assay at deep level. Using immunoSEQ multiplex PCR, the repertoire was profiled, and TCRdb retains in-frame clones only, with some absent. The data hold around 600,000 clones, with 98% observed a single time. Naive CD8 isolation took CD45RO-negative cells positively selected for CCR7 and excluded terminally differentiated effector memory CD45RA+ cells. Per the germline V gene, CDR1 is SGDLS and CDR2 is YYNGEE. The CDR3 runs 15 residues. The V and J ends lost 0 bases and 2 bases respectively, with 12 bases between them. The data stem from a study of shared clonotypes between healthy human individuals. Notes on the study in general: As a rule, naive subsets had a larger estimated richness than memory subsets. Unshared clonotypes carried lower generation probabilities than those common to all four donors.

The source is a man younger than 40 in good health. V gene TRBV9 combines with J gene TRBJ2-7, with a tentative D call TRBD2 (5 bases). Source material: naive CD8+ T cells sorted from blood. The CDR3 nucleotides read TGTGCCAGCAGCGTAGGGGATGAGGGAGCCTACGAGCAGTACTTC. Residues: CASSVGDEGAYEQYF. Using reference TRBV9 and TRBJ2-7 for the parts outside the CDR3, the full variable domain is DSGVTQTPKHLITATGQRVTLRCSPRSGDLSVYWYQQSLDQGLQFLIQYYNGEERAKGNILERFSAQQFPDLHSELNLSSLELGDSALYFCASSVGDEGAYEQYFGPGTRLTVT.